Following are 7 T cell receptor beta chains from one sample sequenced in a study of T cells after somatic rescue of genetic block. TCRdb keeps only in-frame clones here, not all; method: immunoSEQ multiplex PCR. The sample holds 85,000 to 90,000 clones, over 80% seen once. Sequencing used peripheral blood mononuclear cells (PBMCs). Every receptor here comes from a woman aged 18 to 35.

The table lists this clone with a few counts. The CDR3 loop is CASSWAGVNQPQHF. In DNA form, the CDR3 reads TGTGCCAGTAGTTGGGCAGGAGTTAATCAGCCCCAGCATTTT. This chain connects TRBV19 to TRBJ1-5; D unclear. V was trimmed by 5 bases and J by 4 bases, leaving 12 bases between them. Looked up from germline, CDR1 is LNHDA and CDR2 is SQIVND (reference sequence). The CDR3 consists of 14 residues. Full variable domain (missing parts from reference TRBV19 and TRBJ1-5): DGGITQSPKYLFRKEGQNVTLSCEQNLNHDAMYWYRQDPGQGLRLIYYSQIVNDFQKGDIAEGYSVSREKKESFPLTVTSAQKNPTAFYLCASSWAGVNQPQHFGDGTRLSIL.

This clone came up a few times. V gene TRBV10-1 combines with J gene TRBJ1-2, with D perhaps TRBD1 (6 bases). CDR3 size: 13 residues. CDR1 and CDR2 from the germline V gene are WNHNN and SYGVQD (reference sequence). V lost 3 bases and J 4 bases, leaving 9 bases between the germline ends. The CDR3 DNA follows: TGCGCCAGCAGTGACGGGGGCAGCTATGGCTACACCTTC. Amino acid sequence: CASSDGGSYGYTF.

The V call is TRBV2, the J call TRBJ1-3, with D unclear. The germline V gene encodes CDR1 SNHLY and CDR2 FYNNEI. The length of the CDR3 is 15 residues. The V gene lost 3 bases and the J gene lost 0 bases, with 9 bases spanning the gap. This CDR3 reads CASSEAHHSGNTIYF. CDR3 DNA: TGTGCCAGCAGTGAGGCACATCACTCTGGAAACACCATATATTTT. The complete variable domain, with remaining parts taken from reference TRBV2 and TRBJ1-3, reads EPEVTQTPSHQVTQMGQEVILRCVPISNHLYFYWYRQILGQKVEFLVSFYNNEISEKSEIFDDQFSVERPDGSNFTLKIRSTKLEDSAMYFCASSEAHHSGNTIYFGEGSWLTVV.

DNA for the CDR3: TGTGCCAGCTCATACACAGGGGTCCTCTCTGGAAACACCATATATTTT. Translating it yields CASSYTGVLSGNTIYF. The chain is built from TRBV18 and TRBJ1-3; 7 nucleotides align to TRBD1. Germline V CDR1 and CDR2: KGHSH, LQKENI. V was clipped by 5 bases and J by 0 bases; unmatched bases: 7. This CDR3 has 16 amino acids.

This chain connects TRBV7-6 to TRBJ2-7; 10 nucleotides agree with TRBD2. V trimming: 4 bases; J trimming: 4 bases; junction bases outside the gene matches: 7. The CDR3 has 15 residues. Germline V lookup: CDR1 SGHVS, CDR2 FNYEAQ. The CDR3 is CASSSSSGSGYEQYF. CDR3 DNA: TGTGCCAGCAGCTCCTCTAGCGGGAGCGGGTACGAGCAGTACTTC.

About this clone itself: The sample holds other DNA sequences that translate to the same CDR3. The chain has TRBV11-2 and TRBJ2-7; perhaps TRBD2 as D (7 bases). Trimming shortened V by 1 base and J by 9 bases, and 19 bases separated the two germline ends. The CDR3 is 15 amino acids. From germline, CDR1 is SGHAT and CDR2 FQNNGV. CDR3 in DNA: TGTGCCAGCAGCTTAGTAGCTAGTGGGAGGGGGTGGCAGTACTTC. Protein sequence: CASSLVASGRGWQYF.

The chain carries TRBV6-1 and TRBJ2-7; a weak D match, TRBD2 (5 bases). The CDR3 contains 18 residues. CDR1 MNHNS and CDR2 SASEGT come from the germline V gene. Trimming stripped 1 base from V and 2 bases from J, with 21 bases between. CDR3 nucleotide sequence: TGTGCCAGCAGTGAAGGTCTTCCCTTAGGAGGCTTGACCTACGAGCAGTACTTC. The encoded protein is CASSEGLPLGGLTYEQYF.